The 13 T cell receptor beta chains below come from one sample, sequenced in a study of blood T cell repertoires in COVID-19. The table came from immunoSEQ multiplex PCR; TCRdb's copy has only in-frame clones and leaves some out. This sample has about 410,000 clones; around 91% occur once, and the top ten carry about 0.57%. Sequenced sample: PBMCs or T cells enriched from blood (not recorded which). All receptors come from a man younger than 35 who had recovered from COVID-19.

The V call is TRBV11-2, the J call TRBJ2-7; weak D call: TRBD1 (6 bases). The CDR3 totals 16 residues. Between the trimmed V and J ends, which lost 1 base and 0 bases, there was a span of 13 bases. CDR1 is SGHAT and CDR2 is FQNNGV in the germline V gene. The CDR3 here is CASSLAPGQNSYEQYF. The CDR3 coding sequence is TGTGCCAGCAGCTTAGCCCCCGGACAGAACTCCTACGAGCAGTACTTC. Variable domain in full (rest from reference TRBV11-2 and TRBJ2-7): EAGVAQSPRYKIIEKRQSVAFWCNPISGHATLYWYQQILGQGPKLLIQFQNNGVVDDSQLPKDRFSAERLKGVDSTLKIQPAKLEDSAVYLCASSLAPGQNSYEQYFGPGTRLTVT.

Written as DNA, the CDR3 is TGCGCCAGCAGTGAGGGACTAGCGGGAGGCAATGAGCAGTTCTTC. Residues: CASSEGLAGGNEQFF. The rearrangement links TRBV10-1 to TRBJ2-1; 14 bases are a match to TRBD2. V shed 2 bases, J shed 6 bases, and the junction held 0 bases outside the gene matches. This CDR3 is 15 amino acids long. Germline V lookup: CDR1 WNHNN, CDR2 SYGVQD (reference sequence).

Worth noting for this clone: Additional DNA sequences in this sample encode the identical CDR3. V gene TRBV12-3 or TRBV12-4 combines with J gene TRBJ1-2, with 7 bases fitting TRBD1. The CDR3 consists of 12 residues. V was pared by 3 bases and J by 8 bases, with 3 bases of the junction left unmatched. The CDR3 sequence is CASSFSGGGYTF. The DNA for the CDR3 is TGTGCCAGCAGTTTTTCAGGGGGAGGCTACACCTTC.

The V gene is TRBV10-1, the J gene TRBJ2-1; 15 positions match TRBD2. Germline V gene lookup returns CDR1 WNHNN and CDR2 SYGVQD (reference sequence). This CDR3 has 16 amino acids. V dropped 3 bases and J dropped 9; count of bases not matched to a gene: 6. CDR3 in amino acids: CASSDRTSGREAEQFF. CDR3 nucleotides: TGCGCCAGCAGTGACAGGACTAGCGGGAGGGAGGCTGAGCAGTTCTTC.

The CDR3: CASTRQGDEKLFF. In DNA form, the CDR3 reads TGTGCCAGCACACGACAGGGGGATGAAAAACTGTTTTTT. The chain couples TRBV11-3 to TRBJ1-4; 9 bases map to TRBD1. Germline V gives CDR1 SGHNT, CDR2 YENEEA. With 7 bases clipped from V and 6 bases from J, the junction kept 3 bases outside the gene matches. The CDR3 runs 13 residues.

This sequence joins TRBV19 and TRBJ2-1; D may be TRBD2 (7 bases). The V gene's germline CDR1 is LNHDA and CDR2 SQIVND (reference sequence). The CDR3 is made up of 13 amino acids. Trimming pared 4 bases from V and 8 bases from J, leaving 12 bases between. In DNA, the CDR3 is TGTGCCAGTAGTAGTCGGGGGGCCGATGAGCAGTTCTTC. This encodes CASSSRGADEQFF.

The chain joins TRBV19 to TRBJ1-3; D is uncertain. This CDR3 has 14 amino acids. V lost 0 bases and J 0 bases, leaving 3 bases between the germline ends. Per germline, CDR1 LNHDA and CDR2 SQIVND (reference sequence). For the CDR3, the DNA is TGTGCCAGTAGTATAGATCTCTCTGGAAACACCATATATTTT. This sequence encodes CASSIDLSGNTIYF.

This clone came up a few times. This chain links TRBV2 with TRBJ1-2; maybe TRBD1 (6 bases). The CDR3 is 14 amino acids. Germline lookup yields CDR1 SNHLY and CDR2 FYNNEI. The V end lost 6 bases, the J end lost 1 base, and 12 bases lay between the germline ends. CDR3 in DNA: TGTGCCAGCAGGGCGAGGGGGGGTAACTATGGCTACACCTTC. Amino acids: CASRARGGNYGYTF.

The rearrangement joins TRBV4-2 to TRBJ1-2; 11 nucleotides match TRBD1. This CDR3 contains 16 residues. Germline V gene lookup returns CDR1 LGHNA and CDR2 YNFKEQ. The V gene end was trimmed by 1 base and the J gene end by 4 bases; junction bases not matched to a gene: 5. CDR3: CASSQGDRGTFYGYTF. In DNA form, the CDR3 reads TGTGCCAGCAGCCAAGGGGACAGGGGGACTTTCTATGGCTACACCTTC.

V gene TRBV3-1 (or the pseudogene TRBV3-2) combines with J gene TRBJ2-5; D is ambiguous. Trimming stripped 5 bases from V and 0 bases from J, with 10 bases between. This CDR3 comprises 14 residues. Germline assignment: CDR1 LGHDT and CDR2 YNNKEL (reference sequence). The CDR3 nucleotides are TGTGCCAGCAGCTTCGAGCTGTACCAAGAGACCCAGTACTTC. This codes for CASSFELYQETQYF.

The V and J genes are TRBV9 and TRBJ2-1, with TRBD1 identical over 9 bases. The trim removed 0 bases at V and 13 bases at J, leaving 11 bases unmatched. Germline V CDR1 and CDR2: SGDLS, YYNGEE. This CDR3 comprises 15 residues. The chain's CDR3 is CASSVATGGRDSQFF. CDR3 DNA sequence: TGTGCCAGCAGCGTAGCGACAGGGGGGCGGGACTCCCAGTTCTTC.

This chain links TRBV20-1 with TRBJ1-2, with a possible D match to TRBD1 (5 bases). The CDR3 spans 13 residues. Germline V gives CDR1 DFQATT, CDR2 SNEGSKA (reference sequence). V gave up 3 bases and J gave up 4 bases, with 12 bases separating them. CDR3 DNA: TGCAGTGCTAGTGCGACAGCCAGCTATGGCTACACCTTC. As protein: CSASATASYGYTF.

As regards this clone: Mismatch with germline at one junction end may stem from a read error. The chain combines TRBV7-2 with TRBJ1-6; D remains unclear. The CDR3 length is 13 residues. Germline V gene data show CDR1 as SGHTA and CDR2 as FQGNSA. CDR3 region: CASSLAPLLQPTF. DNA of the CDR3: TGTGCCAGCAGCTTAGCGCCCTTGCTACAGCCGACGTTT.